Included here is one T cell receptor (beta chain) sequence, with context. This sample stems from a study of PD-1 blockade in classical Hodgkin lymphoma. The repertoire was sequenced with immunoSEQ multiplex PCR; TCRdb's copy has only in-frame clones and lacks some. The sample has about 30,000 clones, roughly 70% seen once. All patients experienced relapse after autologous stem cell transplantation, and brentuximab vedotin exposure was variable. The CDR3 extends over 15 amino acids. Germline loops: CDR1 LGHNA, CDR2 YSLEER. Germline trimming cut 1 base from V and 8 bases from J; bases unmatched to any gene: 6.

The chain has TRBV4-3 and TRBJ2-7, with 12 positions matching TRBD2. Sequencing was performed on peripheral blood mononuclear cells (PBMCs), taken before the second cycle of nivolumab. The receptor was isolated from a human donor with classical Hodgkin lymphoma. Written as DNA, the CDR3 is TGCGCCAGCAGCCAAGCGACTAGCGGGGGCGGTCAGCAGTACTTC. This sequence encodes CASSQATSGGGQQYF.